This entry lists 6 T cell receptor beta chains sequenced from one sample in a study of metastatic and nonmetastatic thyroid tumors. TCRdb re-analyzed the PCR reads using MiXCR. The sample records 5,000 to 8,000 clones, 31% being singletons. Nobody among the patients had been given any treatment before thyroid surgery. Sequencing used tumor tissue. Receptors originate from a female donor with papillary thyroid cancer or a benign thyroid nodule (not recorded which). Some clones in this sample may be carry-over from other donors' samples.

This clone ranks as medium-sized. The gene calls are TRBV20-1 and TRBJ1-1, with D unclear. The CDR3 sequence is 13 residues long. Deletions cut 6 bases from V and 3 bases from J, with 14 bases between. From germline, CDR1 is DFQATT and CDR2 SNEGSKA (reference sequence). CDR3 residues: CSARRGFDTEAFF. In nucleotides, the CDR3 is TGCAGTGCCCGGCGGGGTTTTGACACTGAAGCTTTCTTT.

J is TRBJ1-2 and V is TRBV2; TRBD1 matches 8 bases. Trimming cost V 3 bases and J 2 bases; bases outside gene matches: 17. CDR3 length equals 19 residues. The germline V gene encodes CDR1 SNHLY and CDR2 FYNNEI. CDR3 DNA: TGTGCCAGCAGTGAGTTTTCTGGGACAGGCCCTTCTTCCAACTATGGCTACACCTTC. Encoded protein: CASSEFSGTGPSSNYGYTF.

In its sample, this clone is medium-sized. The gene calls are TRBV7-2 and TRBJ2-5; no firm D call. CDR3 length equals 14 residues. V lost 3 bases and J 1 base, leaving 9 bases between the germline ends. Germline-derived CDR1 and CDR2 are SGHTA and FQGNSA. CDR3 nucleotide sequence: TGTGCCAGCAGCTTTTTAGCACTCCAAGAGACCCAGTACTTC. Translating it yields CASSFLALQETQYF.

The sample holds many counts of this clone. This may be a read error, as it is one base from a much larger clone. The conserved phenylalanine or tryptophan normally closing the CDR3 is absent here, so this likely arose from a read error. J is TRBJ1-1 and V is TRBV27, with D perhaps TRBD1 (5 bases). Germline V gene lookup returns CDR1 MNHEY and CDR2 SMNVEV (reference sequence). This CDR3 region has 14 residues. Between the trimmed V and J ends, which lost 5 bases and 1 base, there was a span of 11 bases. CDR3: CASSPDSRNTEAFS. DNA for the CDR3: TGTGCCAGCAGTCCCGACAGTCGGAACACTGAAGCTTTCTCT.

The DNA of the CDR3 is TGTGCCAGCAGCCGGTTGACAGGGAACTATGGCTACACCTTC. This gives the protein CASSRLTGNYGYTF. The rearrangement uses TRBV14 and TRBJ1-2; TRBD1 matches at 7 bases. CDR3 length: 14 residues. J was trimmed by 2 bases and V by 4 bases; bases with no gene match: 4. Germline CDR1 and CDR2: SGHDN and FVKESK.

This clone is judged large. V is TRBV7-2 and J is TRBJ1-1; D is undetermined. CDR1 and CDR2 from the germline V gene are SGHTA and FQGNSA. This CDR3 region has 15 residues. V lost 0 bases and J lost 2, with 10 bases in between. The CDR3: CASSLALGSNTEAFF. The CDR3 DNA sequence: TGTGCCAGCAGCTTAGCGCTGGGCTCCAACACTGAAGCTTTCTTT.